This T cell receptor beta chain comes out of a study of radiotherapy plus CTLA-4 blockade in lung cancer (dated by TCRdb to the late 2010s). For the wider study: Among enrolled patients, under 20% had an objective response and roughly 30% reached disease control.

Turning to this clone: No cognate antigen has been identified for it. No much larger clone is present one base from it, and per-base qualities are unavailable.

Focal radiation therapy combined with CTLA-4 blockade (ipilimumab) was tested in patients with chemo-refractory metastatic non-small-cell lung cancer. The CDR3 holds 15 amino acids from the cysteine to the phenylalanine. CDR3 DNA is the only sequence kept; it has 45 bases, read in frame from the first base. The germline V gene provides CDR1 MNHEY and CDR2 SVGAGI. Trimming takes 5 bases off V and 1 base off J; junction bases not matched to a gene: 8. The library was generated by the immunoSEQ multiplex PCR assay. TCRdb provides this immuneACCESS table in a form limited to in-frame rearrangements. Some clones are lacking; in checked studies, under half of them reflect an unresolved V gene, and why the rest are absent is not known. The sample records fewer than 35,000 clones, roughly four fifths of which are singletons. The leading ten clones occupy less than 15% of the sample. Broader findings and caveats from the paper: TCR clones derived from tumors expanded in peripheral blood after treatment with radiotherapy and ipilimumab. Increased serum interferon-beta after radiation, together with early dynamic changes in blood T cell clones, were reported to be the strongest predictors of response.

This specimen consisted of peripheral blood, obtained from a patient treated with radiotherapy plus ipilimumab. The source is a human donor with non-small cell lung cancer that progressed on radiotherapy plus ipilimumab. The rearrangement combines TRBV6-5 with TRBJ2-7; 7 bases in between match TRBD1. The DNA sequence reads TGTGCCAGCAGTGTGGGGACAGATCTTTCCTACGAGCAGTACTTC. It encodes CASSVGTDLSYEQYF.